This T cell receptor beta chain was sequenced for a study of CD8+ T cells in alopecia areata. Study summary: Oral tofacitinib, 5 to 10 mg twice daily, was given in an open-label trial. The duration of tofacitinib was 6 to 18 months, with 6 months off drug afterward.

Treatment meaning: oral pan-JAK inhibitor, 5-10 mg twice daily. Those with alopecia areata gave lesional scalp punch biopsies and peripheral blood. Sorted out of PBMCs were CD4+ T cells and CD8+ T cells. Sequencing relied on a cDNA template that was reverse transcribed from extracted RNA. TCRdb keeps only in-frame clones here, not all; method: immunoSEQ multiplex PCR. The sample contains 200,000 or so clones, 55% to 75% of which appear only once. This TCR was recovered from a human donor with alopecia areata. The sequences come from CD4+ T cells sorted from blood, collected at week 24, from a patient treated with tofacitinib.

CDR3 loop: CASSFLGGQETQYF. The CDR3 DNA sequence: TGTGCCAGCAGCTTTCTAGGGGGGCAAGAGACCCAGTACTTC. V is TRBV5-6 and J is TRBJ2-5, with D perhaps TRBD1 or TRBD2 (6 bases each). The germline CDR1 and CDR2 sequences are SGHDT and YYEEEE. The CDR3 extends over 14 amino acids. V lost 2 bases and J 2 bases, leaving 10 bases between the germline ends.